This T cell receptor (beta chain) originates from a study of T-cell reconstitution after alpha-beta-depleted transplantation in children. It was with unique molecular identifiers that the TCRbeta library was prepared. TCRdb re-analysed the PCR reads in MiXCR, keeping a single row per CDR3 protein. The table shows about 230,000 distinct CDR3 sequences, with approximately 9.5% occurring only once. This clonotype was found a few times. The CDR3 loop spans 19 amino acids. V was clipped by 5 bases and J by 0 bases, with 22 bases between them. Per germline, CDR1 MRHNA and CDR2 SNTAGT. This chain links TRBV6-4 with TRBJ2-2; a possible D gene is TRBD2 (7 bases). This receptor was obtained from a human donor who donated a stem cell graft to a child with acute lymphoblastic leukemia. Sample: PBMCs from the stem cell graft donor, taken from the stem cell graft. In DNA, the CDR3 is TGTGCCAGCAGTAATTCCCTTATGGCGGGGGCTGCGAACACCGGGGAGCTGTTTTTT. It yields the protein CASSNSLMAGAANTGELFF.